This TCR beta chain emerged from a study of blood T cells in healthy people across ages. Findings and caveats of the study: CMV status of donors was unknown, possibly confounding expanded clonotype changes. When set beside aged donors, long-lived donors presented more naive CD4+ cells and higher diversity. Significant beta diversity loss was already apparent by age about 39, declining roughly linearly.

Using a J-beta primer mix together with a sample-barcoded 5' primer, a second PCR was run for roughly 6 to 11 cycles. One entry per CDR3 protein results from TCRdb running MiXCR on the 5' RACE reads. Of 1.5 million to 1.8 million distinct CDR3 sequences in the sample, roughly 43% are singletons; the top ten hold 4%. In this sample, this clonotype turned up a few times. Its antigen is not known. Healthy Caucasian individuals from Russia aged 6 to 90 served as donors. V trimming: 1 base; J trimming: 9 bases; junction bases outside the gene matches: 11. Looked up from germline, CDR1 is MGHRA and CDR2 is YSYEKL. The CDR3 has 16 residues.

The sample consisted of blood. The rearrangement uses TRBV4-1 and TRBJ2-1, with 8 bases matching TRBD2. The TCR comes from a woman aged 18-30 years in good health. The chain's CDR3 is CASSQVLAGFGAEQFF. The CDR3 DNA is TGCGCCAGCAGCCAAGTTCTAGCGGGTTTCGGAGCTGAGCAGTTCTTC.